The next 21 T cell receptor beta chains were all read from a single sample in a study of post-analysis software for immune sequencing data. Carried by the TCR beta cDNA libraries were unique molecular identifiers. TCRdb ran MiXCR on the PCR reads and lists one entry per CDR3 protein. The data hold roughly 600,000 distinct CDR3 sequences, with around 47% observed a single time. Whole-study results and caveats: Included in a set of roughly five TRBV segments more frequent in patients than controls were TRBV5-6, TRBV5-1 and TRBV20-1.

What these receptors recognize is not known. The source material was blood. The source is a girl between 10 and 17 years old with multiple sclerosis.

Of note for this clonotype: One end of the junction is discordant with germline, which a read error may explain. The V call is TRBV4-2, the J call TRBJ2-5; TRBD2 matches at 9 bases. Germline V gene data show CDR1 as LGHNA and CDR2 as YNFKEQ. This CDR3 is built from 16 residues. CDR3 DNA sequence: TGTGCCAGCAGCCGCCGGCTTCTAGCGGGGCAAGAGGCCCAGTACTTC. The encoded protein is CASSRRLLAGQEAQYF.

This rearrangement joins TRBV6-5 to TRBJ1-1; 10 positions match TRBD1. There are 14 residues in the CDR3. Per germline, CDR1 MNHEY and CDR2 SVGAGI. Germline trimming cut 2 bases from V and 7 bases from J; bases unmatched to any gene: 4. CDR3 protein: CASSYRGTGVEAFF. DNA of the CDR3: TGTGCCAGCAGTTACAGGGGGACAGGGGTTGAAGCTTTCTTT.

The chain links TRBV5-1 to TRBJ1-2; the D is unclear. This CDR3 is built from 15 residues. Germline lookup yields CDR1 SGHRS and CDR2 YFSETQ. Trimming pared 1 base from V and 4 bases from J, leaving 14 bases between. In nucleotides, the CDR3 is TGCGCCAGCAGCTTGTGGGGTCGAATAGCCTATGGCTACACCTTC. This sequence encodes CASSLWGRIAYGYTF.

V is TRBV20-1 and J is TRBJ2-7; 8 bases agree with TRBD2. The germline V gene encodes CDR1 DFQATT and CDR2 SNEGSKA (reference sequence). The CDR3 has 14 residues. V lost 2 bases to trimming and J lost 3 bases; unmatched junction nucleotides: 6. CDR3 protein: CSARRREGRYEQYF. In DNA, the CDR3 is TGCAGTGCTAGAAGACGGGAGGGCCGCTACGAGCAGTACTTC.

A remark on this clonotype: One end of the junction is discordant with germline, which a read error may explain. The rearrangement links TRBV12-3 or TRBV12-4 to TRBJ2-7; TRBD2 might be the D (5 bases). The CDR3 runs 12 residues. CDR3 coding DNA: TGTGCCGGCAGTACGGACTTCTACGAGCAGTACTTC. Translated: CAGSTDFYEQYF.

CDR3 DNA: TGCAGCGTGCTAGGTCGGACCAAAAACATTCAGTACTTC. Its protein is CSVLGRTKNIQYF. The chain joins TRBV29-1 to TRBJ2-4; no definite D call. CDR3 size: 13 residues. Germline V gene lookup returns CDR1 SQVTM and CDR2 ANQGSEA. V lost 6 bases and J lost 2, with 11 bases in between. Combining the CDR3 with reference TRBV29-1 and TRBJ2-4 gives the whole variable domain SAVISQKPSRDICQRGTSLTIQCQVDSQVTMMFWYRQQPGQSLTLIATANQGSEATYESGFVIDKFPISRPNLTFSTLTVSNMSPEDSSIYLCSVLGRTKNIQYFGAGTRLSVL.

The chain recombines TRBV20-1 with TRBJ2-1; 9 bases are a match to TRBD2. CDR3 length: 15 amino acids. Germline-derived CDR1 and CDR2 are DFQATT and SNEGSKA (reference sequence). Losses at the gene ends were 1 base for V and 1 base for J; bases not matched to a gene: 2. Written as DNA, the CDR3 is TGCAGTGCTAGAGCGAGCGGGAGGTCCTACAATGAGCAGTTCTTC. Translated, it gives CSARASGRSYNEQFF.

This clonotype was observed a few times. The chain recombines TRBV12-3 or TRBV12-4 with TRBJ2-5; D possibly corresponds to TRBD2 (5 bases). The CDR3 extends over 14 amino acids. V was cut by 3 bases and J by 2 bases, with 10 bases left in between. CDR3 DNA sequence: TGTGCCAGCAGTTTCGTAGCGCTACAAGAGACCCAGTACTTC. Residues: CASSFVALQETQYF.

For the CDR3, the DNA is TGCAGCGTGGGAGAGCGATCTAACTATGGCTACACCTTC. It encodes CSVGERSNYGYTF. The V gene is TRBV29-1, the J gene TRBJ1-2; D gene unclear. V was cut by 6 bases and J by 0 bases, with 11 bases left in between. From germline, CDR1 is SQVTM and CDR2 ANQGSEA. The CDR3 runs to 13 residues.

The V gene is TRBV12-3 or TRBV12-4, the J gene TRBJ1-4, with D perhaps TRBD1 (5 bases). The CDR3 has 13 residues. Trimming took 5 bases from V and 7 from J, leaving 11 bases between them. This CDR3 reads CASSGPGVEKLFF. The DNA for the CDR3 is TGTGCCAGCAGTGGCCCGGGGGTTGAAAAACTGTTTTTT.

The chain has TRBV10-3 and TRBJ1-2; D gene uncertain. V lost 0 bases to trimming and J lost 5 bases, with 10 bases between them. Germline loops: CDR1 ENHRY, CDR2 SYGVKD. CDR3 size: 14 residues. CDR3 protein: CAISESSAAYGYTF. The CDR3 nucleotides are TGTGCCATCAGTGAGTCGTCGGCAGCTTATGGCTACACCTTC.

J is TRBJ2-7 and V is TRBV11-2, with 8 bases identical to TRBD2. The CDR3 loop spans 14 amino acids. V lost 5 bases, J lost 6 bases, and 9 bases stayed unmatched. Germline V gene lookup returns CDR1 SGHAT and CDR2 FQNNGV. This CDR3 is CASSRPGTRGEQYF. As DNA, the CDR3 is TGTGCCAGCAGCCGACCCGGGACTAGGGGCGAGCAGTACTTC.

Written as DNA, the CDR3 is TGTGCCAGCATGCCGCAGGGCGTATCACCCCTCCACTTT. Residues: CASMPQGVSPLHF. V and J are TRBV7-9 and TRBJ1-6; TRBD1 is a possible D gene (5 bases). V shed 7 bases and J shed 10 bases, with 14 bases lying between them. The V gene's germline CDR1 is SEHNR and CDR2 FQNEAQ (reference sequence). The CDR3 loop spans 13 amino acids. The whole variable domain, remainder taken from reference TRBV7-9 and TRBJ1-6, is DTGVSQNPRHKITKRGQNVTFRCDPISEHNRLYWYRQTLGQGPEFLTYFQNEAQLEKSRLLSDRFSAERPKGSFSTLEIQRTEQGDSAMYLCASMPQGVSPLHFGNGTRLTVT.

The CDR3 here is CASSYQQGTANEQFF. The DNA for the CDR3 is TGTGCCAGCAGTTATCAACAAGGCACCGCCAATGAGCAGTTCTTC. The genes are TRBV6-4 and TRBJ2-1; no definite D call. This CDR3 is built from 15 residues. Trimming removed 5 bases at V and 6 bases at J, with 17 bases between. Germline V gene sequence: CDR1 MRHNA, CDR2 SNTAGT.

This chain uses TRBV12-3 or TRBV12-4 with TRBJ1-1; weak D call: TRBD1 (5 bases). This CDR3 region has 15 residues. Trimming removed 5 bases from V and 5 bases from J, with 18 bases in between. The CDR3 sequence is CASSPSGLGVTEAFF. The DNA of the CDR3 is TGTGCCAGCAGTCCTTCCGGCCTGGGGGTTACTGAAGCTTTCTTT.

Only a few counts were recorded for this clonotype. V usage is TRBV12-3 or TRBV12-4 and J usage is TRBJ2-1, with D hard to call. V lost 5 bases and J 7 bases, leaving 9 bases between the germline ends. The CDR3 has 12 amino acids. In DNA form, the CDR3 reads TGTGCCAGCAGTGGATGGGGAAATGAGCAGTTCTTC. Residues: CASSGWGNEQFF.

This rearrangement joins TRBV6-1 to TRBJ2-5; 8 bases are shared with TRBD1. Trimming removed 4 bases from V and 5 bases from J; junction bases left unmatched: 3. Germline loops: CDR1 MNHNS, CDR2 SASEGT. The CDR3 extends over 13 amino acids. As DNA, the CDR3 is TGTGCCAGCAGTGGAAACAGGGGGGAGACCCAGTACTTC. Residues: CASSGNRGETQYF.

This clonotype came up a few times. The chain joins TRBV5-1 to TRBJ2-7; D is perhaps TRBD2 (6 bases). Germline CDR1 and CDR2: SGHRS and YFSETQ. This CDR3 region has 13 residues. V lost 4 bases, J lost 4 bases, and 12 bases lay in between. As DNA, the CDR3 is TGCGCCAGCAGCGGGGGGAACCGGTACGAGCAGTACTTC. Protein product: CASSGGNRYEQYF.

The rearrangement links TRBV10-3 to TRBJ1-1; D is possibly TRBD1 (5 bases). The CDR3 contains 12 residues. The V gene lost 9 bases and the J gene lost 2 bases, with 10 bases spanning the gap. Germline CDR1 is ENHRY and CDR2 is SYGVKD. CDR3 coding DNA: TGTGCCATTACCCAGGGTAACACTGAAGCTTTCTTT. Its protein product is CAITQGNTEAFF.

This clonotype has a count of ten or more. V is TRBV3-1 and J is TRBJ2-6; D is uncertain. The CDR3 loop spans 15 amino acids. V lost 4 bases and J 0 bases, leaving 7 bases between the germline ends. The V gene's germline CDR1 is LGHDT and CDR2 YNNKEL (reference sequence). The CDR3 loop is CASSLEPSGANVLTF. The CDR3, as DNA: TGTGCCAGCAGCCTTGAACCCTCTGGGGCCAACGTCCTGACTTTC.

This clonotype was counted only a few times. The rearrangement links TRBV9 to TRBJ2-4, with D perhaps TRBD1 (6 bases). The germline gives CDR1 SGDLS, CDR2 YYNGEE. This CDR3 is 13 amino acids long. Trimming cost V 0 bases and J 5 bases, with 6 bases left between them. CDR3 nucleotide sequence: TGTGCCAGCAGCGTAGGACAGGAAAACATTCAGTACTTC. Protein sequence: CASSVGQENIQYF.